One T cell receptor (beta chain) is described in this entry. This sample is drawn from a study of T cells after yellow fever vaccination. TCRdb analysed the 5' RACE reads with MiXCR anew, one entry per CDR3 protein. This sample has about 340,000 distinct CDR3 sequences, with 3% to 4.5% found just once. Per the germline V gene, CDR1 is KGHDR and CDR2 is SFDVKD. With 9 bases clipped from V and 9 bases from J, the junction kept 12 bases outside the gene matches. The CDR3 totals 14 residues. The chain links TRBV24-1 to TRBJ2-3; 9 bases align to TRBD1. The sample here was PBMCs, taken 5 days after the yellow fever booster vaccination. The TCR originated in a young man who received the YFV17D yellow fever vaccine. As DNA, the CDR3 is TGTGCCACCTCCTCCGGGACAGGGTATCGGACGCAGTATTTT. This translates into CATSSGTGYRTQYF.